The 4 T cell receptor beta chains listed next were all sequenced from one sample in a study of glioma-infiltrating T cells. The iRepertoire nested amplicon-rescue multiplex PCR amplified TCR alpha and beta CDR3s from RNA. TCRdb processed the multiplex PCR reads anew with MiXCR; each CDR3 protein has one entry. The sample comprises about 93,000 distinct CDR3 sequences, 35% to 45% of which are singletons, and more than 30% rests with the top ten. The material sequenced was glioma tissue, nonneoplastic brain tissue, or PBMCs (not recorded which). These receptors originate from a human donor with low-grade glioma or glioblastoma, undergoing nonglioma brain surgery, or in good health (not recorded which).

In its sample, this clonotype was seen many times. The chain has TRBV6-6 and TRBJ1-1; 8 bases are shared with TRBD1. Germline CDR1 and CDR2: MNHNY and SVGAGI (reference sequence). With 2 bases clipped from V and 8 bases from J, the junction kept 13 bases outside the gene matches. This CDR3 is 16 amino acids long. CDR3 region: CASSYHRGGAVDEAFF. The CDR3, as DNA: TGTGCCAGCAGTTACCACAGGGGGGGGGCGGTAGACGAAGCTTTCTTT.

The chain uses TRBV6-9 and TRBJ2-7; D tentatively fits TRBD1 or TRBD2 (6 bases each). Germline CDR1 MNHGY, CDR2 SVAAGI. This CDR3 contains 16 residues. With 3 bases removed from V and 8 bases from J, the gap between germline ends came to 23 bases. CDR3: CASSYPTRRGPGKQYF. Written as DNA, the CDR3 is TGTGCCAGCAGTTACCCGACGAGACGGGGGCCCGGAAAGCAGTACTTC.

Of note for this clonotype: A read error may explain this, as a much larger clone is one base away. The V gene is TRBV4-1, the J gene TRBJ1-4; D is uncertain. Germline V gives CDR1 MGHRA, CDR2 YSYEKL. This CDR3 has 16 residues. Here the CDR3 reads CASSQGGVRANEKLVF. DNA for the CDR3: TGCGCCAGCAGCCAAGGTGGGGTCCGGGCTAATGAAAAACTGGTTTTT.

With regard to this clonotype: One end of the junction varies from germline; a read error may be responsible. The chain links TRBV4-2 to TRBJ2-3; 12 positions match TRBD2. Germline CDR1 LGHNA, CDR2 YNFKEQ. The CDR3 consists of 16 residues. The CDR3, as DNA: TGTGCTAGCAGTTTACCACTAGCGGGGGGCACAGATAAGCAGTATTTT. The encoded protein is CASSLPLAGGTDKQYF.